This T cell receptor (beta chain) was observed in a study of CD8+ T cells in alopecia areata. CDR1 is SGHVS, CDR2 FNYEAQ, per germline. The ends lost 5 bases at V and 8 bases at J; junction bases unmatched: 7. The CDR3 length is 14 residues. This clone was counted a single time. Its antigen is unidentified. Extracted RNA was reverse transcribed, and the resulting cDNA served as sequencing template. Some clones are missing from TCRdb's copy, which holds only in-frame ones; the method was immunoSEQ multiplex PCR. The profile shows under 200,000 clones, 60% to 75% of them singletons. Treatment reported: oral pan-JAK inhibitor, 5-10 mg twice daily. Lesional scalp tissue (obtained by punch biopsy) and peripheral blood were collected from alopecia areata patients. The study, taken as a whole, reports: Clonality was higher in lesional than normal scalp, especially in alopecia totalis/universalis. One nonresponder leaves baseline CD8+ expansion's link to response uncertain. Between patients, shared TCR sequences were less clear than in mice. This was possibly due in part to HLA diversity in the patient population.

The sample was CD4+ T cells sorted from blood, taken at week 24, from a patient treated with tofacitinib. The chain joins TRBV7-6 to TRBJ1-2; 11 bases fit TRBD1. The sequence was obtained from a human donor with alopecia areata. The CDR3 DNA follows: TGTGCCAGCAGCCCCGGACAGGGGGCGATAGGCTACACCTTC. Its protein is CASSPGQGAIGYTF.